A few counts support the clone carrying this TCR beta chain. Antigen unknown. This sample is drawn from a study of blood T cells in healthy people across ages. General observations from the study: Naive T cell percentage showed a strong correlation with TCR beta diversity. Unsorted PBMCs prevented conclusive naive versus antigen-experienced comparison.

Then a second PCR, running roughly 7 to 11 cycles, was carried out with a sample-barcoded 5' primer and a J-beta primer mix. A single record per CDR3 protein comes from TCRdb applying MiXCR to the 5' RACE reads. The table has about 970,000 distinct CDR3 sequences, 45% to 60% seen once; the top ten hold around 21%. Trimming removed 7 bases at V and 3 bases at J, with 9 bases between. Germline-derived CDR1 and CDR2 are MDHEN and SYDVKM. This CDR3 spans 12 amino acids. Sequenced material: blood. The clonotype was recovered from a woman aged 60-75 years in good health. This rearrangement joins TRBV28 to TRBJ1-1; D is uncertain. CDR3 DNA: TGTGCCAGCACTGGGGAGTACACTGAAGCTTTCTTT. Protein: CASTGEYTEAFF. Full variable domain (missing parts from reference TRBV28 and TRBJ1-1): DVKVTQSSRYLVKRTGEKVFLECVQDMDHENMFWYRQDPGLGLRLIYFSYDVKMKEKGDIPEGYSVSREKKERFSLILESASTNQTSMYLCASTGEYTEAFFGQGTRLTVV.